The entry below gives a single TCR beta chain sequence along with its context. Antigen unknown. The data are from a study of cytomegalovirus exposure and HLA in healthy donors. General study points: Differences between HLA loci emerged in a later analysis of TCR association rates, with DRB1 most and HLA-C fewest. Upon later analysis, HLA-associated TCR beta chains proved more clonally expanded than other, equally common chains.

The CDR3 length is 12 residues. Trimming pared 4 bases from V and 13 bases from J, leaving 17 bases between. Germline CDR1 reads SQVTM; CDR2 reads ANQGSEA. Both 60 Vbeta primers and 13 Jbeta primers went into the PCR. Generated by immunoSEQ multiplex PCR, the TCRdb table keeps only in-frame clones and is missing some. The sample yields roughly 150,000 clones, roughly 82% seen once. This TCR came from a man under 40 in good health and CMV-seropositive. The sample taken for sequencing was PBMCs. The chain couples TRBV29-1 to TRBJ2-1; the D is unclear. CDR3 DNA: TGCAGCGTTGTCACACAGATATACCCCCAGTTCTTC. Translation gives CSVVTQIYPQFF.